These 16 T cell receptor beta chains originate from one sample sequenced in a study of CD8 T cells in ankylosing spondylitis. Each CDR3 protein gets one entry after TCRdb re-called the 5' RACE reads with MiXCR. Here the sample spans 500,000 to 650,000 distinct CDR3 sequences, about 5.2% being singletons. Antigens for these TCRs are unknown. Study-level results: Roughly eight highly homologous variants formed a TCR beta motif that appeared characteristic of ankylosing spondylitis blood.

Specimen: blood, either unsorted or a sorted T cell fraction (not recorded which). These receptors all stem from a male donor with ankylosing spondylitis.

The J gene is TRBJ2-5, the V gene TRBV30, with D possibly matching TRBD1 (6 bases). Looked up from germline, CDR1 is GTSNPN and CDR2 is SVGIG (reference sequence). Trimming shortened V by 0 bases and J by 1 base, and 15 bases separated the two germline ends. This CDR3 is built from 16 residues. The CDR3 DNA reads TGTGCCTGGAGTGTCATGGGACATTCGTTCCAAGAGACCCAGTACTTC. It encodes CAWSVMGHSFQETQYF.

V is TRBV7-9 and J is TRBJ2-1; 7 nucleotides agree with TRBD2. Germline V gene sequence: CDR1 SEHNR, CDR2 FQNEAQ (reference sequence). The CDR3 sequence is 17 residues long. Trimming cost V 5 bases and J 1 base; bases outside gene matches: 11. In DNA form, the CDR3 reads TGTGCCAGCAGCCGAAGGAGCGGGATCCCATCCTACAATGAGCAGTTCTTC. Residues: CASSRRSGIPSYNEQFF.

The table lists this clonotype with many counts. This sequence joins TRBV12-3 or TRBV12-4 and TRBJ1-1; no clear D. CDR3 length equals 13 residues. The ends were cut back, 6 bases at V and 3 bases at J, with 11 bases in the middle. The CDR3 DNA follows: TGTGCCAGCAGCCGGAACTGGGACACTGAAGCTTTCTTT. Encoded protein: CASSRNWDTEAFF.

This clonotype was detected many times. The chain is built from TRBV20-1 and TRBJ2-7, with 9 bases identical to TRBD1. Looked up from germline, CDR1 is DFQATT and CDR2 is SNEGSKA (reference sequence). With 6 bases clipped from V and 7 bases from J, the junction kept 13 bases outside the gene matches. The CDR3 has 14 amino acids. CDR3 DNA: TGCAGTGCCCTCTCGGACAGGGGAACTCGAGAGCAGTACTTC. It yields the protein CSALSDRGTREQYF.

This clonotype was found many times. J is TRBJ2-2 and V is TRBV20-1; D might be TRBD1 (6 bases). V lost 3 bases and J lost 4, with 9 bases in between. Germline V gene data show CDR1 as DFQATT and CDR2 as SNEGSKA (reference sequence). The CDR3 extends over 13 amino acids. The DNA for the CDR3 is TGCAGTGCTAGTGGCAGGGGCACCGGGGAGCTGTTTTTT. Its protein product is CSASGRGTGELFF.

The table lists this clonotype with many counts. V gene TRBV7-9 combines with J gene TRBJ1-4, with a weak D call TRBD1 (5 bases). Trimming left V 5 bases short and J 10 bases short, with 17 bases between. The length of the CDR3 is 14 residues. CDR1 and CDR2 (germline): SEHNR, FQNEAQ (reference sequence). In nucleotides, the CDR3 is TGTGCCAGCAGCCCAGACAGCACGAAAAGAAAACTGTTTTTT. Encoded protein: CASSPDSTKRKLFF.

This clonotype was picked up many times. This chain links TRBV15 with TRBJ2-7, with D possibly being TRBD1 (6 bases). Germline-derived CDR1 and CDR2 are LNHNV and YYDKDF (reference sequence). The CDR3 contains 16 residues. V was trimmed by 1 base and J by 3 bases, leaving 16 bases between them. The CDR3 DNA reads TGTGCCACCAGCAGAGGGTCCACAGGGAAAAACTACGAGCAGTACTTC. Protein product: CATSRGSTGKNYEQYF.

This clonotype was found many times. The rearrangement joins TRBV6-1 to TRBJ1-1, with D possibly TRBD1 on 6 matching bases. Trimming pared 7 bases from V and 4 bases from J, leaving 16 bases between. The germline gives CDR1 MNHNS, CDR2 SASEGT. The CDR3 length is 14 residues. CDR3: CASTLTQGGTEAFF. The CDR3 DNA follows: TGTGCCAGCACCCTAACTCAAGGGGGCACTGAAGCTTTCTTT.

This clonotype came up many times. The chain uses TRBV12-3 or TRBV12-4 and TRBJ2-1; 7 bases align to TRBD2. This CDR3 comprises 15 residues. J was trimmed by 10 bases and V by 1 base; bases with no gene match: 10. The CDR3 DNA follows: TGTGCCAGCAGTTTAGGACTAGCTCTCCAGCCGGAGCAGTTCTTC. It is translated as CASSLGLALQPEQFF.

This clonotype occurred many times. This chain uses TRBV4-2 with TRBJ2-3; 14 nucleotides match TRBD2. The CDR3 extends over 19 amino acids. Germline-derived CDR1 and CDR2 are LGHNA and YNFKEQ. After removal of 2 bases from V and 2 bases from J, the junction contained 9 bases not matched to a gene. Here the CDR3 DNA reads TGTGCCAGCAGCCAATCAGGACTAGCGGGGGGCCAGAACACAGATACGCAGTATTTT. Its translation: CASSQSGLAGGQNTDTQYF.

This clonotype was counted ten times or more. The chain employs TRBV18 and TRBJ2-3, with TRBD1 identical over 8 bases. The CDR3 is 14 amino acids. Germline V gene data show CDR1 as KGHSH and CDR2 as LQKENI. Trimming cost V 3 bases and J 2 bases; bases outside gene matches: 1. The CDR3: CASSPTGVTDTQYF. CDR3 bases: TGTGCCAGCTCACCGACAGGGGTCACAGATACGCAGTATTTT.

This clonotype was observed a few times. This chain joins TRBV4-2 and TRBJ2-3; D unresolved. This CDR3 spans 17 amino acids. From germline, CDR1 is LGHNA and CDR2 YNFKEQ. Between the trimmed V and J ends, which lost 0 bases and 4 bases, there was a span of 17 bases. Here the CDR3 DNA reads TGTGCCAGCAGCCAAGACTCGGACCTCCGTGTAGCAGATACGCAGTATTTT. It specifies CASSQDSDLRVADTQYF.

This clonotype has at least ten counts. The chain joins TRBV4-3 to TRBJ2-3; D is uncertain. CDR3 length: 15 amino acids. Germline assignment: CDR1 LGHNA and CDR2 YSLEER. V lost 1 base and J 2 bases, leaving 10 bases between the germline ends. The DNA for the CDR3 is TGCGCCAGCAGCCAAGTATTTGGCTACACAGATACGCAGTATTTT. Amino acids: CASSQVFGYTDTQYF.

The chain has TRBV28 and TRBJ2-2, with 10 bases that match TRBD2. The CDR3 runs to 16 residues. The germline CDR1 and CDR2 sequences are MDHEN and SYDVKM. Trimming cost V 10 bases and J 0 bases; bases outside gene matches: 8. The DNA of the CDR3 is TGTGCCACCAAAAGCGGGGGGGTCCCGAACACCGGGGAGCTGTTTTTT. This sequence encodes CATKSGGVPNTGELFF.

This clonotype was found many times. V and J are TRBV20-1 and TRBJ1-2; no reliable D call. The CDR3 spans 13 residues. V was clipped by 1 base and J by 3 bases, with 9 bases between them. Germline CDR1 and CDR2: DFQATT and SNEGSKA (reference sequence). In nucleotides, the CDR3 is TGCAGTGCTAGAGCCTCCCCCTACTATGGCTACACCTTC. Amino acid sequence: CSARASPYYGYTF.

This clonotype was found many times. The chain links TRBV20-1 to TRBJ1-5; the D gene is possibly TRBD1 (6 bases). V was shortened by 2 bases and J by 9 bases, with 14 bases between the two germline ends. Germline V CDR1 and CDR2: DFQATT, SNEGSKA (reference sequence). This CDR3 is 13 amino acids long. CDR3 nucleotide sequence: TGCAGTGCTAGAATAGGACAGCTGGGGCCCCAGCATTTT. This codes for CSARIGQLGPQHF.